The next 29 T cell receptor beta chains were all read from a single sample in a study of regulatory T cells in long-lasting Graves disease. TCR beta libraries were built with iRepertoire HTBI primers and Arm-PCR of CDR3 regions. MiXCR was run by TCRdb on the multiplex PCR reads, yielding one entry per CDR3 protein. The sample has 500,000 to 700,000 distinct CDR3 sequences, about 30% seen once. As for time point: persistent/refractory GD, antithyroid drugs over 5 years with positive TRAb. TCR sequences were obtained from RNA taken from PBMCs. The material sequenced was peripheral blood mononuclear cells (PBMCs), taken when the disease was refractory, from a patient treated with antithyroid drugs. The receptors shown here come from a female donor with Graves disease.

In this sample, this clonotype turned up a few times. Here the CDR3 DNA reads TGTGCCAGCAGGAAGGACAGGGGGCTGAGGAATCAGCCCCAGCATTTT. Its translation: CASRKDRGLRNQPQHF. This sequence joins TRBV2 and TRBJ1-5; TRBD1 matches 11 bases. CDR3 length: 16 amino acids. The germline CDR1 and CDR2 sequences are SNHLY and FYNNEI. V gave up 6 bases and J gave up 4 bases; unmatched junction bases: 8.

The chain carries TRBV28 and TRBJ2-1; 9 positions agree with TRBD1. Germline trimming cut 4 bases from V and 4 bases from J; bases unmatched to any gene: 8. The germline V gene encodes CDR1 MDHEN and CDR2 SYDVKM. This CDR3 is built from 16 residues. The CDR3 region has the DNA TGTGCCAGCAGTTCCGAGCCGGGACAGGGTTACAATGAGCAGTTCTTC. Translation gives CASSSEPGQGYNEQFF.

This chain links TRBV7-9 with TRBJ2-1; D is perhaps TRBD1 (9 bases). The germline V gene encodes CDR1 SEHNR and CDR2 FQNEAQ (reference sequence). This CDR3 is built from 15 residues. Trimming removed 5 bases at V and 7 bases at J, with 18 bases between. CDR3 in DNA: TGTGCCAGCAGCGTGACTAGCGACAGGGGGAATGAGCAGTTCTTC. This encodes CASSVTSDRGNEQFF.

This chain joins TRBV11-2 and TRBJ1-3; 7 bases are a match to TRBD1. Trimming removed 1 base from V and 0 bases from J; junction bases left unmatched: 6. Germline CDR1 SGHAT, CDR2 FQNNGV. The CDR3 consists of 17 residues. The CDR3 is CASSLGHRGSSGNTIYF. CDR3 bases: TGTGCCAGCAGCTTAGGCCACAGGGGCAGCTCTGGAAACACCATATATTTT. Full variable domain (missing parts from reference TRBV11-2 and TRBJ1-3): EAGVAQSPRYKIIEKRQSVAFWCNPISGHATLYWYQQILGQGPKLLIQFQNNGVVDDSQLPKDRFSAERLKGVDSTLKIQPAKLEDSAVYLCASSLGHRGSSGNTIYFGEGSWLTVV.

This chain connects TRBV6-5 to TRBJ2-7; TRBD1 or TRBD2 may be the D gene (5 bases each). V dropped 2 bases and J dropped 2 bases, with 16 bases sitting between them. CDR1 MNHEY and CDR2 SVGAGI come from the germline V gene. The CDR3 covers 16 residues. CDR3 coding DNA: TGTGCCAGCAGTTACGGGGGTTCCGGGTCTACCTACGAGCAGTACTTC. Encoded protein: CASSYGGSGSTYEQYF.

This clonotype was observed a handful of times. The V gene is TRBV7-9, the J gene TRBJ1-2; tentatively, D is TRBD1 (6 bases). Germline values: CDR1 SEHNR, CDR2 FQNEAQ (reference sequence). The V end was cut by 5 bases, the J end by 3 bases, with 10 bases between. The CDR3 runs to 13 residues. CDR3 sequence reads: CASSRDTYYGYTF. The DNA for the CDR3 is TGTGCCAGCAGCCGGGACACCTACTATGGCTACACCTTC.

This chain joins TRBV20-1 and TRBJ2-7, with 9 bases matching TRBD2. Germline CDR1 is DFQATT and CDR2 is SNEGSKA (reference sequence). V trimming: 0 bases; J trimming: 0 bases; junction bases outside the gene matches: 3. The CDR3 spans 15 residues. CDR3 nucleotide sequence: TGCAGTGCTAGAGATCCTAGCGGGAACTCCTACGAGCAGTACTTC. Translating gives CSARDPSGNSYEQYF.

This clonotype was seen more than once but under ten times. The J gene is TRBJ2-1, the V gene TRBV5-1; D might be TRBD1 (7 bases). Germline V lookup: CDR1 SGHRS, CDR2 YFSETQ. The CDR3 extends over 15 amino acids. The V end lost 0 bases, the J end lost 8 bases, and 15 bases lay between the germline ends. CDR3 in DNA: TGCGCCAGCAGCTTGGGTTCAGGGGGGTGGGATGAGCAGTTCTTC. The encoded protein is CASSLGSGGWDEQFF.

The table lists this clonotype with many counts. V and J are TRBV2 and TRBJ1-1; 7 bases line up with TRBD1. CDR1 SNHLY and CDR2 FYNNEI come from the germline V gene. Germline trimming cut 5 bases from V and 4 bases from J; bases unmatched to any gene: 7. This CDR3 spans 14 amino acids. The CDR3 coding sequence is TGTGCCAGCAGTATAACAGGGGAAGGCACTGAAGCTTTCTTT. The encoded protein is CASSITGEGTEAFF.

This clonotype was seen only a few times. The chain combines TRBV3-1 with TRBJ1-1; D is unresolved. The germline gives CDR1 LGHDT, CDR2 YNNKEL (reference sequence). The CDR3 covers 12 residues. V gave up 2 bases and J gave up 2 bases, with 3 bases separating them. CDR3 in amino acids: CASSQYNTEAFF. The CDR3 DNA reads as TGTGCCAGCAGCCAATATAACACTGAAGCTTTCTTT.

This clonotype was seen a handful of times. The rearrangement uses TRBV6-1 and TRBJ1-5; D gene unclear. Germline CDR1 MNHNS, CDR2 SASEGT. The CDR3 runs to 14 residues. Trimming removed 0 bases from V and 7 bases from J, with 10 bases in between. The CDR3: CASSEAMVVQPQHF. In DNA, the CDR3 is TGTGCCAGCAGTGAAGCCATGGTGGTCCAGCCCCAGCATTTT.

This clonotype was picked up many times. The CDR3 here is CASSPPGLAGDEQYF. CDR3 bases: TGTGCCAGCAGTCCTCCGGGACTAGCGGGAGACGAGCAGTACTTC. This sequence joins TRBV6-1 and TRBJ2-7, with 14 bases aligning to TRBD2. The trim removed 5 bases at V and 5 bases at J, leaving 5 bases unmatched. The length of the CDR3 is 15 residues. Per the germline V gene, CDR1 is MNHNS and CDR2 is SASEGT.

The V and J genes are TRBV19 and TRBJ1-1, with D maybe TRBD1 (5 bases). The CDR3 loop spans 15 amino acids. V was cut by 2 bases and J by 0 bases, with 10 bases left in between. Per the germline V gene, CDR1 is LNHDA and CDR2 is SQIVND (reference sequence). CDR3 protein: CASSIRQRMNTEAFF. CDR3 bases: TGTGCCAGTAGTATAAGACAGCGAATGAACACTGAAGCTTTCTTT.

This clonotype occurred a few times. The chain uses TRBV19 and TRBJ1-1; D remains ambiguous. Trimming took off 3 bases at V and 1 base at J, with 9 bases between the two ends. The CDR3 totals 14 residues. Germline values: CDR1 LNHDA, CDR2 SQIVND (reference sequence). CDR3 region: CASSITRWNTEAFF. The CDR3 DNA reads as TGTGCCAGTAGTATCACCAGGTGGAACACTGAAGCTTTCTTT.

This chain connects TRBV29-1 to TRBJ1-2, with D unclear. Trimming pared 3 bases from V and 4 bases from J, leaving 9 bases between. Germline CDR1 and CDR2: SQVTM and ANQGSEA. The CDR3 covers 12 residues. CDR3 coding DNA: TGCAGCGTTGAGCCCTTCAGCTATGGCTACACCTTC. It is translated as CSVEPFSYGYTF. The whole variable domain, remainder taken from reference TRBV29-1 and TRBJ1-2, is SAVISQKPSRDICQRGTSLTIQCQVDSQVTMMFWYRQQPGQSLTLIATANQGSEATYESGFVIDKFPISRPNLTFSTLTVSNMSPEDSSIYLCSVEPFSYGYTFGSGTRLTVV.

The chain joins TRBV11-3 to TRBJ2-5, with D perhaps matching TRBD2 (7 bases). In germline, CDR1 is SGHNT, CDR2 YENEEA. The CDR3 consists of 15 residues. V lost 5 bases to trimming and J lost 2 bases, with 15 bases between them. CDR3 loop: CASSPGGGEQETQYF. The DNA of the CDR3 is TGTGCCAGCAGCCCAGGAGGGGGGGAGCAAGAGACCCAGTACTTC.

This clonotype was picked up a small number of times. This sequence joins TRBV5-1 and TRBJ2-7, with D possibly being TRBD2 (5 bases). The CDR3 is 14 residues long. The V end lost 0 bases, the J end lost 2 bases, and 9 bases lay between the germline ends. The germline V gene encodes CDR1 SGHRS and CDR2 YFSETQ. CDR3: CASSLVGGPYEQYF. The CDR3 DNA reads as TGCGCCAGCAGCTTGGTTGGAGGCCCCTACGAGCAGTACTTC.

V is TRBV30 and J is TRBJ1-2; 7 nucleotides align to TRBD1. The V segment lost 4 bases and the J segment 8 bases; nucleotides outside the gene matches: 4. CDR3 length: 11 residues. CDR1 is GTSNPN and CDR2 is SVGIG in the germline V gene (reference sequence). The CDR3 DNA follows: TGTGCCTGGACCACAGGGGACGGCTACACCTTC. It encodes CAWTTGDGYTF.

This clonotype has a count of ten or more. V gene TRBV12-3 or TRBV12-4 combines with J gene TRBJ1-4, with D maybe TRBD1 (6 bases). The V gene lost 3 bases and the J gene lost 4 bases, with 12 bases spanning the gap. This CDR3 has 15 amino acids. CDR3: CASSFTGRSNEKLFF. CDR3 sequence (DNA): TGTGCCAGCAGTTTTACAGGGCGTAGTAATGAAAAACTGTTTTTT.

The V and J genes are TRBV29-1 and TRBJ1-3; a weak D match, TRBD1 (5 bases). V shed 6 bases and J shed 0 bases, with 9 bases lying between them. CDR1 and CDR2 from the germline V gene are SQVTM and ANQGSEA. This CDR3 has 13 amino acids. CDR3 sequence: CSVPDNSGNTIYF. CDR3 bases: TGCAGCGTCCCGGACAACTCTGGAAACACCATATATTTT.

As to this clonotype: This may be a read error: a much more frequent sequence differs by one nucleotide. The chain has TRBV28 and TRBJ1-2, with D maybe TRBD1 (5 bases). CDR1 is MDHEN and CDR2 is SYDVKM in the germline V gene. The CDR3 covers 14 residues. CDR3 sequence (DNA): TGTGCCAGCAGAAGAGAGACAGTTAACTATGGCTACGCCTTC. This codes for CASRRETVNYGYAF.

The CDR3 loop is CASSEGERDETQYF. The CDR3 DNA reads as TGCGCCAGCAGTGAGGGGGAGAGGGATGAGACCCAGTACTTC. This chain uses TRBV10-2 with TRBJ2-5, with D possibly being TRBD2 (5 bases). From germline, CDR1 is WSHSY and CDR2 SAAADI. The CDR3 loop spans 14 amino acids. Trimming stripped 2 bases from V and 5 bases from J, with 12 bases between.

For this clonotype: Being one base from a much bigger clone, this may be a read error. The chain recombines TRBV2 with TRBJ1-1; unclear D gene. The CDR3 loop spans 11 amino acids. Germline V gene lookup returns CDR1 SNHLY and CDR2 FYNNEI. The CDR3: CASSAFTEASF. The CDR3, as DNA: TGTGCCAGCAGCGCCTTCACTGAAGCTTCCTTT.

V gene TRBV6-1 combines with J gene TRBJ1-2; D is possibly TRBD1 (5 bases). Trimming took off 5 bases at V and 9 bases at J, with 10 bases between the two ends. Germline assignment: CDR1 MNHNS and CDR2 SASEGT. The CDR3 runs to 11 residues. CDR3 region: CASSRGPRYTF. The DNA for the CDR3 is TGTGCCAGCAGTCGGGGACCTCGCTACACCTTC.

The chain has TRBV5-1 and TRBJ2-7; TRBD1 or TRBD2 may be the D gene (5 bases each). CDR3 size: 17 residues. CDR1 and CDR2 from the germline V gene are SGHRS and YFSETQ. The germline V and J ends were trimmed by 5 bases and 0 bases, with 21 bases remaining between them. CDR3 bases: TGCGCCAGCAGTTATTTCTCCACCGGGACCACCTCCTACGAGCAGTACTTC. Amino acids: CASSYFSTGTTSYEQYF.

This clonotype was seen at least ten times. The chain uses TRBV2 and TRBJ1-2, with TRBD1 matching over 11 bases. V lost 3 bases and J lost 8; bases outside the gene matches: 2. The CDR3 loop spans 13 amino acids. CDR1 SNHLY and CDR2 FYNNEI come from the germline V gene. CDR3 amino acids: CASSDGTGGGYTF. The CDR3 bases are TGTGCCAGCAGTGATGGGACAGGGGGAGGCTACACCTTC.

This clonotype has only a few counts. The chain links TRBV14 to TRBJ2-5; TRBD2 matches 7 bases. Germline V gene data show CDR1 as SGHDN and CDR2 as FVKESK. J was trimmed by 5 bases and V by 0 bases; bases with no gene match: 9. The length of the CDR3 is 16 residues. The CDR3 sequence: CASSQEGREEEETQYF. The CDR3 bases are TGTGCCAGCAGCCAAGAAGGACGGGAGGAAGAGGAGACCCAGTACTTC.

This clonotype was seen ten or more times. The genes are TRBV11-2 and TRBJ2-2; the match to TRBD2 covers 8 bases. Unmatched junction bases numbered 3, after V lost 2 bases and J lost 4 bases. Germline CDR1 reads SGHAT; CDR2 reads FQNNGV. The CDR3 runs to 15 residues. CDR3 nucleotides: TGTGCCAGCAGCTTAAGCGGGGGCGGCACCGGGGAGCTGTTTTTT. It is translated as CASSLSGGGTGELFF. Based on the CDR3 plus reference TRBV11-2 and TRBJ2-2, the full variable domain is EAGVAQSPRYKIIEKRQSVAFWCNPISGHATLYWYQQILGQGPKLLIQFQNNGVVDDSQLPKDRFSAERLKGVDSTLKIQPAKLEDSAVYLCASSLSGGGTGELFFGEGSRLTVL.

At least ten counts were recorded for this clonotype. The chain joins TRBV6-1 to TRBJ1-5, with TRBD1 matching 10 bases. The V gene end was trimmed by 6 bases and the J gene end by 6 bases; junction bases not matched to a gene: 5. Looked up from germline, CDR1 is MNHNS and CDR2 is SASEGT. The CDR3 is made up of 14 amino acids. In DNA form, the CDR3 reads TGTGCCAGCAGACCCGGGACAGGGGTTCAGCCCCAGCATTTT. It yields the protein CASRPGTGVQPQHF.